The rows below give T cell receptor beta chains drawn from one sample of a study of human T cells and chemical hapten exposure. One entry per CDR3 protein, called by TCRdb with MiXCR from the RACE reads. The sample includes tens of thousands of distinct CDR3 sequences, roughly a tenth of them seen just once. The input for sequencing was whole blood, taken in connection with sensitization to the hapten diphenylcyclopropenone (DPC). Source of these receptors: a middle-aged man with alopecia areata. Some clones in this sample may be carry-over from other donors' samples. The CDR3 runs from the conserved cysteine through the conserved F or W. A D gene is named only where the DNA matches it firmly. Clone size is not always given. Where it is, it says once, few, many or a class for expanded clones.

V gene	D gene	clone size	J gene	CDR3 protein	CDR3 DNA
TRBV2	TRBD2	.	TRBJ2-2	CASFNPGTSGNTGELFF	TGTGCCAGCTTTAACCCCGGGACTAGCGGTAACACCGGGGAGCTGTTTTTT
TRBV5-4	.	.	TRBJ2-5	CASSSGPTKETQYF	TGTGCCAGCAGTAGCGGCCCTACCAAAGAGACCCAGTACTTC
TRBV7-9	TRBD1	.	TRBJ1-5	CASSLDTGTVNQPQHF	TGTGCCAGCAGCTTAGACACAGGGACAGTAAATCAGCCCCAGCATTTT
TRBV20-1	TRBD1	few	TRBJ2-7	CSARPGTGSYEQYF	TGCAGTGCTAGGCCCGGGACAGGTTCCTACGAGCAGTACTTC
TRBV9	.	many	TRBJ1-1	CASSPDSGSNTEAFF	TGTGCCAGCAGCCCAGACTCTGGATCGAACACTGAAGCTTTCTTT
TRBV5-1	.	few	TRBJ1-6	CASSLASDRNNSPLHF	TGCGCCAGCAGCTTGGCCTCGGACCGGAACAATTCACCCCTCCACTTT
TRBV5-1	.	many	TRBJ2-5	CASSLDETQYF	TGCGCCAGCAGCTTGGACGAGACCCAGTACTTC
TRBV5-4	.	few	TRBJ2-6	CASSLVGANVLTF	TGTGCCAGCAGCTTGGTTGGGGCCAACGTCCTGACTTTC
TRBV5-4	.	few	TRBJ2-1	CASSLDSSYNEQFF	TGTGCCAGCAGCTTGGATAGCTCCTACAATGAGCAGTTCTTC
TRBV11-1	.	.	TRBJ1-5	CASSFCLGQMKSQPQHF	TGTGCCAGCAGCTTTTGCTTGGGACAAATGAAATCACAGCCCCAGCATTTT
TRBV27	.	few	TRBJ2-5	CASSPVEDGETQYF	TGTGCCAGCAGTCCGGTGGAAGACGGGGAGACCCAGTACTTC
TRBV20-1	TRBD2	few	TRBJ2-3	CSAPSVGGVDTQYF	TGCAGTGCTCCTAGCGTCGGGGGGGTAGATACGCAGTATTTT
TRBV28	.	many	TRBJ2-5	CASSLPGPKTQYF	TGTGCCAGCAGTTTACCGGGCCCGAAGACCCAGTACTTC
TRBV2	TRBD1	.	TRBJ1-2	CASSGGQNYGYIF	TGTGCCAGCAGTGGGGGACAGAACTATGGCTACATCTTC
TRBV7-6	.	many	TRBJ2-3	CASSLTMAALSTDTQYF	TGTGCCAGCAGCTTAACAATGGCGGCACTCAGCACAGATACGCAGTATTTT
TRBV20-1	TRBD2	few	TRBJ2-3	CSATLAGRTDTQYF	TGCAGTGCTACGCTAGCGGGACGGACAGATACGCAGTATTTT
TRBV7-2	.	few	TRBJ1-1	CASSTGRNLNTEAFF	TGTGCCAGCAGCACCGGACGCAATTTGAACACTGAAGCTTTCTTT
TRBV4-3	.	many	TRBJ1-1	CASSQVHLLNTEAFF	TGCGCCAGCAGCCAAGTGCATCTTTTGAACACTGAAGCTTTCTTT
TRBV7-3	TRBD1	few	TRBJ1-1	CASSLGDRGHTEAFF	TGTGCCAGCAGCTTAGGGGACAGGGGTCACACTGAAGCTTTCTTT
TRBV6-5	.	.	TRBJ1-1	CASRPLAGEGFF	TGTGCCAGCAGACCCCTAGCAGGGGAGGGCTTCTTT
TRBV5-1	.	.	TRBJ1-1	CASSLERDTEAFF	TGCGCCAGCAGCTTGGAAAGGGACACTGAAGCTTTCTTT
TRBV5-1	.	.	TRBJ2-6	CASSFGGPSSGANVLTF	TGCGCCAGCAGCTTTGGAGGTCCCTCCTCTGGGGCCAACGTCCTGACTTTC
TRBV10-3	.	.	TRBJ2-5	CAIRQTGTQGETQYF	TGTGCCATCAGGCAAACCGGGACTCAGGGAGAGACCCAGTACTTC
TRBV7-2	.	.	TRBJ1-4	CASSLGGGASEKLFF	TGTGCCAGCAGCTTAGGAGGGGGGGCCAGTGAAAAACTGTTTTTT
TRBV30	TRBD2	few	TRBJ2-7	CAWRGTSGKISYEQYF	TGTGCCTGGAGGGGGACTAGCGGGAAAATTTCCTACGAGCAGTACTTC
TRBV9	.	few	TRBJ1-2	CASSASSGQSTYGYTF	TGTGCCAGCAGCGCCTCCTCAGGACAGAGCACCTATGGCTACACCTTC
TRBV12-3/TRBV12-4	.	many	TRBJ1-6	CASSSSHSPLHF	TGTGCCAGCAGCTCCTCGCATTCACCCCTCCACTTT
TRBV6-1	TRBD2	.	TRBJ2-2	CASSPGLAGRNTGELFF	TGTGCCAGCAGCCCGGGACTAGCGGGACGCAACACCGGGGAGCTGTTTTTT
TRBV20-1	TRBD2	many	TRBJ2-7	CSAPFSGRVYEQYF	TGCAGCGCACCGTTTAGCGGGAGGGTGTACGAGCAGTACTTC
TRBV29-1	.	many	TRBJ1-3	CSVSHSQGNTIYF	TGCAGCGTCTCGCATTCCCAGGGAAACACCATATATTTT
TRBV4-2	.	few	TRBJ1-2	CASSQDPAANYGYTF	TGTGCCAGCAGCCAAGATCCGGCAGCTAACTATGGCTACACCTTC
TRBV3-1	.	.	TRBJ1-1	CASSQDSLRTEAFF	TGTGCCAGCAGCCAAGATTCACTGAGGACTGAAGCTTTCTTT
TRBV27	TRBD1	many	TRBJ2-3	CASSQAGTGETDTQYF	TGTGCCAGCAGCCAAGCCGGGACAGGGGAGACAGATACGCAGTATTTT
TRBV29-1	TRBD1	many	TRBJ1-5	CSVNRQGAFQPQHF	TGCAGCGTTAACAGACAGGGGGCATTTCAGCCCCAGCATTTT
TRBV6-2/TRBV6-3	.	few	TRBJ2-1	CASSDRDFSLYNEQFF	TGTGCCAGCAGTGATCGGGACTTCTCACTTTACAATGAGCAGTTCTTC
TRBV12-3/TRBV12-4	TRBD1	few	TRBJ2-1	CASSLSGGYEQFF	TGTGCCAGCAGTTTATCAGGGGGCTATGAGCAGTTCTTC
TRBV7-9	TRBD1	many	TRBJ1-1	CASSRGTGVTEAFF	TGTGCCAGCAGTCGGGGGACAGGAGTCACTGAAGCTTTCTTT
TRBV20-1	.	.	TRBJ1-1	CSAGGASNTEAFF	TGCAGTGCAGGGGGGGCATCTAACACTGAAGCTTTCTTT
TRBV7-9	.	.	TRBJ2-3	CASSFPLTGWSSIPDTQYF	TGTGCCAGCAGCTTCCCCCTTACCGGGTGGTCCTCAATCCCGGATACGCAGTATTTT
TRBV29-1	.	few	TRBJ2-5	CSLRDGQETQYF	TGCAGCCTCCGGGACGGTCAAGAGACCCAGTACTTC
TRBV21-1	.	few	TRBJ2-1	CASSAEGIKQFF	TGTGCCAGCAGCGCTGAGGGAATAAAGCAGTTCTTC
TRBV11-1	TRBD2	few	TRBJ2-1	CASSFLAGGPPYNEQFF	TGTGCCAGCAGCTTCCTAGCGGGAGGGCCCCCCTACAATGAGCAGTTCTTC
TRBV12-3/TRBV12-4	.	few	TRBJ1-1	CASRPETRNTEAFF	TGTGCCAGCAGACCCGAAACAAGGAACACTGAAGCTTTCTTT
TRBV10-3	.	many	TRBJ1-1	CAIRPPLGNTEAFF	TGTGCCATCAGACCCCCCTTAGGGAACACTGAAGCTTTCTTT
TRBV5-5	TRBD1	many	TRBJ1-6	CASSLQGAQNSPLHF	TGTGCCAGCAGCTTGCAGGGGGCACAGAATTCACCCCTCCACTTT
TRBV12-3/TRBV12-4	TRBD1	.	TRBJ1-4	CASRRNRGRDEKLFF	TGTGCCAGCAGGCGGAACAGGGGGCGCGATGAAAAACTGTTTTTT
TRBV28	.	.	TRBJ2-7	CASSLTIQVPFSYEQYF	TGTGCCAGCAGCCTCACCATACAGGTGCCCTTCTCCTACGAGCAGTACTTC
TRBV5-1	.	many	TRBJ1-2	CASSLSGPTYTF	TGCGCCAGCAGCTTGTCCGGTCCCACTTACACCTTC
TRBV11-2	.	.	TRBJ2-3	CASSLDGVITQTDTQYF	TGTGCCAGCAGCTTAGATGGAGTAATAACTCAAACAGATACGCAGTATTTT
TRBV5-1	.	.	TRBJ2-7	CASSLVGGHDEQYF	TGCGCCAGCAGCTTGGTGGGGGGGCACGACGAGCAGTACTTC
TRBV5-1	.	few	TRBJ1-1	CASSLGTEYNEAFF	TGCGCCAGCAGCTTGGGGACAGAGTATAACGAAGCTTTCTTT
TRBV25-1	.	.	TRBJ2-1	CASSELYHKQFF	TGTGCCAGCAGTGAATTGTACCATAAGCAGTTCTTC
TRBV11-2	TRBD1	few	TRBJ2-3	CASSLGSGQGAGDTQYF	TGTGCCAGCAGCTTAGGTAGTGGACAGGGGGCCGGAGATACGCAGTATTTT
TRBV19	.	few	TRBJ2-3	CASSIRASSSTDTQYF	TGTGCCAGTAGTATACGGGCTTCTTCTAGCACAGATACGCAGTATTTT